These T cell receptor beta chains were read from a single sample in a study of cytomegalovirus exposure and HLA in healthy donors. The protocol was immunoSEQ multiplex PCR, while the TCRdb copy is restricted to in-frame clones and leaves out a portion. This table has over 150,000 clones, 87% appearing once. The sample consisted of PBMCs. These receptors originate from a girl younger than two in good health and CMV-seronegative. CDR3s include the opening cysteine and the closing phenylalanine or tryptophan. D genes are given only for firm matches. Part of the rows lack a size; the others show once, few, many or a class for expanded clones.

size	V	D	J	DNA	CDR3
NA	TRBV9	NA	TRBJ2-3	TGTGCCAGCAGCGGCCAAACAGGGTGGATAGATACGCAGTATTTT	CASSGQTGWIDTQYF
NA	TRBV5-8	NA	TRBJ1-5	TGTGCCAGCAGCTCGAGACGACAGGTGACGAATCAGCCCCAGCATTTT	CASSSRRQVTNQPQHF
NA	TRBV27	TRBD1	TRBJ1-1	TGTGCCAGCAGTTCGACAGGGGGGTGGAACACTGAAGCTTTCTTT	CASSSTGGWNTEAFF
NA	TRBV11-2	TRBD1	TRBJ2-5	TGTGCCAGCAGCTTGGGACTTTTTGTGACAGGGGGCAGGGAGACCCAGTACTTC	CASSLGLFVTGGRETQYF
once	TRBV7-9	NA	TRBJ2-7	TGTGCCAGCAGCTTAGTTTCCGCGGGACGTGCTGTCGAGCAGTACTTC	CASSLVSAGRAVEQYF
few	TRBV27	NA	TRBJ1-3	TGTGCCAGCAGTTTAAACAGCGGAAACACCATATATTTT	CASSLNSGNTIYF
NA	TRBV2	TRBD2	TRBJ2-1	TGTGCCAGCAGGGGGACTAGCGGGGGGAATGAGCAGTTCTTC	CASRGTSGGNEQFF
NA	TRBV29-1	TRBD2	TRBJ2-5	TGCAGCGTTGAGGGGACTAGCGGGAGATGGATAGAGACCCAGTACTTC	CSVEGTSGRWIETQYF
NA	TRBV5-4	TRBD1	TRBJ1-4	TGTGCCAGCAGCATTGACAGGGTTAATGAAAAACTGTTTTTT	CASSIDRVNEKLFF
NA	TRBV2	NA	TRBJ2-1	TGTGCCAGCACTGAGCGGATTAACAATGAGCAGTTCTTC	CASTERINNEQFF
NA	TRBV5-5	TRBD2	TRBJ2-5	TGTGCCAGCAGCTTGGTACGCCTAGCGGGAGGGGACCAAGAGACCCAGTACTTC	CASSLVRLAGGDQETQYF
NA	TRBV6-5	TRBD1	TRBJ2-2	TGTGCCAGCAAAGGGGACAGGGTCACCGGGGAGCTGTTTTTT	CASKGDRVTGELFF
few	TRBV11-2	NA	TRBJ2-7	TGTGCCAGCAGCTTAGATCTAAACGAGCAGTACTTC	CASSLDLNEQYF
NA	TRBV5-4	TRBD2	TRBJ2-2	TGTGCCAGCAGCCCAGGTTCGGGACTACTGAACACCGGGGAGCTGTTTTTT	CASSPGSGLLNTGELFF
NA	TRBV29-1	TRBD1	TRBJ2-1	TGCAGCGGACGACAGGGAGTCGGTGAGCAGTTCTTC	CSGRQGVGEQFF
once	TRBV25-1	TRBD1	TRBJ2-1	TGTGCCAGCAGTGATGTCTCTCCGGACAGGGACGGGCTCGGAGAGCAGTTCTTC	CASSDVSPDRDGLGEQFF
NA	TRBV20-1	TRBD2	TRBJ2-5	TGCAGTGCTGGGACTAGCGCTGGTTTGTACTTC	CSAGTSAGLYF
NA	TRBV19	NA	TRBJ2-7	TGTGCCAGTAGTATAGATAAAACAGGGTATCACTACGAGCAGTACTTC	CASSIDKTGYHYEQYF
NA	TRBV5-1	TRBD2	TRBJ2-7	TGCGCCAGCAGCCCTAGCGGCTCCTACGAGCAGTACTTC	CASSPSGSYEQYF
NA	TRBV19	NA	TRBJ2-5	TGTGCCAGTAAAAGGGGGGAGACCCAGTACTTC	CASKRGETQYF
NA	TRBV2	TRBD2	TRBJ2-2	TGTGCCAGCAGCCTAGCGGGGGGCGCCACCGGGGAGCTGTTTTTT	CASSLAGGATGELFF
NA	TRBV9	TRBD2	TRBJ2-1	TGTGCCAGCAGCGTAGTCGCGGGGGACTCCTACAATGAGCAGTTCTTC	CASSVVAGDSYNEQFF
NA	TRBV4-2	NA	TRBJ2-7	TGTGCCAGCAGCCAAGATGGGGCGCTACCTCCTTACGAGCAGTACTTC	CASSQDGALPPYEQYF
NA	TRBV11-2	TRBD2	TRBJ2-1	TGTGCCAGCAGCTCCGCTGGCAGACTAGCGGGGATAAATGAGCAGTTCTTC	CASSSAGRLAGINEQFF
once	TRBV19	TRBD1	TRBJ2-2	TGTGCCAGTAGCCCGTGGGACAGTATGGTCCCGAACACCGGGGAGCTGTTTTTT	CASSPWDSMVPNTGELFF
NA	TRBV9	TRBD2	TRBJ2-5	TGTGCCAGCAGCGGCAGCGGGGGGTTACAAGAGACCCAGTACTTC	CASSGSGGLQETQYF
NA	TRBV10-1	TRBD2	TRBJ2-1	TGCGCCAGCAGTACGGATTTTAGCGGGTCCTCCTACAATGAGCAGTTCTTC	CASSTDFSGSSYNEQFF
NA	TRBV7-6	TRBD2	TRBJ2-3	TGTGCCAGCAGCACGGGACTAAGCACAGATACGCAGTATTTT	CASSTGLSTDTQYF
once	TRBV13	NA	TRBJ2-3	TGTGCCAGCAGCAACAGGGTGCGTGATACGCAGTATTTT	CASSNRVRDTQYF
NA	TRBV2	NA	TRBJ2-5	TGTGCCAGCAGTGATCTCAGTACAGAGGGGACCCAGTACTTC	CASSDLSTEGTQYF
NA	TRBV5-8	TRBD1	TRBJ1-5	TGTGCCAGCGTCACCGCCGGGACAGGGGACAAGGTGCGCAATCAGCCCCAGCATTTT	CASVTAGTGDKVRNQPQHF
NA	TRBV5-4	NA	TRBJ2-7	TGTGCCACGGGGGACTACGAGCAGTACTTC	CATGDYEQYF
NA	TRBV4-1	TRBD1	TRBJ1-1	TGCGCCAGCAGCCAAGGTGACAGGGGATACACTGAAGCTTTCTTT	CASSQGDRGYTEAFF
NA	TRBV14	NA	TRBJ2-7	TGTGCCAGTGCTTGGCGGTCCTACGAGCAGTACTTC	CASAWRSYEQYF
NA	TRBV4-1	TRBD2	TRBJ2-3	TGCGCCAGCAGCCAAGATTGGCTAGCGGGGGAGAGAGGCACAGATACGCAGTATTTT	CASSQDWLAGERGTDTQYF
NA	TRBV29-1	TRBD2	TRBJ2-7	TGCAGCGCCCGCGGATCTAGCGGGAGAGGGTACGAGCAGTACTTC	CSARGSSGRGYEQYF
NA	TRBV2	NA	TRBJ2-1	TGTGCCAGCGACCCGGAGCGGCAGGGGAAGTACAATGAGCAGTTCTTC	CASDPERQGKYNEQFF
NA	TRBV4-3	NA	TRBJ2-7	TGCGCCAATCCTGCGTTGGGGCAGCTCCCCTACGAGCAGTACTTC	CANPALGQLPYEQYF
few	TRBV5-1	TRBD1	TRBJ2-1	TGCGCCAGCAGCGGGGGACAGGGGACCTCCACGTACAATGAGCAGTTCTTC	CASSGGQGTSTYNEQFF
NA	TRBV2	NA	TRBJ1-2	TGTGCCAGCAGTGAAGTTGGTGGCAGTCTCTATGGCTACACCTTC	CASSEVGGSLYGYTF
NA	TRBV7-2	NA	TRBJ2-5	TGTGCCAGCAGCTTAGTATGGACCCAGTACTTC	CASSLVWTQYF
NA	TRBV9	TRBD2	TRBJ2-1	TGTGCCAGCAGCGTAGATGTGGCGGGGGGGGACTACAATGAGCAGTTCTTC	CASSVDVAGGDYNEQFF
NA	TRBV10-3	TRBD1	TRBJ1-5	TGTGCCATCAGGGGACAGGCCGACAATCAGCCCCAGCATTTT	CAIRGQADNQPQHF
NA	TRBV5-1	NA	TRBJ2-3	TGCGCCAGCAGCCAGAGGACAGGCACAGATACGCAGTATTTT	CASSQRTGTDTQYF
once	TRBV9	NA	TRBJ2-2	TGTGCCAGCAGCCCCAACCTAGGTGGGGAGCTGTTTTTT	CASSPNLGGELFF
NA	TRBV27	TRBD2	TRBJ2-5	TGTGCCAGCAGTTTATCGACTAGCGGGAGGCCGAGGGAGACCCAGTACTTC	CASSLSTSGRPRETQYF
once	TRBV11-2	TRBD1	TRBJ2-1	TGTGCCGGCCGATCAGGACAGGGGAAAGGGAATGAGCAGTTCTTC	CAGRSGQGKGNEQFF
NA	TRBV27	NA	TRBJ2-1	TGTGCCAGCAGTTTGCGGGCCGCCTACAATGAGCAGTTCTTC	CASSLRAAYNEQFF
NA	TRBV6-1	TRBD2	TRBJ2-7	TGTGCCAGCAGTGAATTGCTACCTAGCGGGGTAGGGAACGAGCAGTACTTC	CASSELLPSGVGNEQYF
once	TRBV15	NA	TRBJ1-6	TGTGCCACCAGCAGATCGCGCAAAAATGAGTTTCCCTATTCACCCCTCCACTTT	CATSRSRKNEFPYSPLHF